These T cell receptor beta chains were read from a single sample in a study of CD8 T cells in ankylosing spondylitis. TCRdb processed the 5' RACE reads anew with MiXCR; each CDR3 protein has one entry. In the table there are around 130,000 distinct CDR3 sequences, roughly an eighth of which are singletons. Sequencing was performed on blood, either unsorted or a sorted T cell fraction (not recorded which). These receptors all stem from a female donor with ankylosing spondylitis or in good health (not recorded which). Each CDR3 is given with its conserved first and last residue. D genes are given only for firm matches. Rows may omit the clone size; those that give it use once, few, many or a size class.

>TRBV10-3|TRBJ1-1|TRBD1|many
TGTGCCATCAGTGAACCGGGACAGGCGAACACTGAAGCTTTCTTT
CAISEPGQANTEAFF
>TRBV11-1|TRBJ2-6|TRBD2|-
TGTGCCAGCAGCTCCACGGGAGGCTCTGTCTCTGGGGCCAACGTCCTGACTTTC
CASSSTGGSVSGANVLTF
>TRBV18|TRBJ2-7|-|few
TGTGCCAGCTCACCAGACGGGCTCCCGGGCAATTCAGAGCAGTACTTC
CASSPDGLPGNSEQYF
>TRBV9|TRBJ2-2|-|-
TGTGCCAGCAGCCTACAGACTACCGGGGAGCTGTTTTTT
CASSLQTTGELFF
>TRBV7-7|TRBJ2-1|-|-
TGTGCTAGCAGCTTAGATCAAATGAATGAGCAGTTCTTC
CASSLDQMNEQFF
>TRBV12-3/TRBV12-4|TRBJ1-2|-|many
TGTGCCAGCAGTTTGCTACAGGGTAGGGCCTATGGCTACACCTTC
CASSLLQGRAYGYTF
>TRBV5-1|TRBJ1-6|TRBD1|-
TGCGCCAGCAGCTTGGGGACAGGGGGCGAGGCCCTCCACTTT
CASSLGTGGEALHF
>TRBV6-2/TRBV6-3|TRBJ2-1|-|few
TGTGCCAGCGGGGCCCGCCTTGAGCAGTTCTTC
CASGARLEQFF
>TRBV20-1|TRBJ2-3|TRBD2|few
TGCAGTGCCCAGACCGGGACTAGCGGGGGAGCCACAGATACGCAGTATTTT
CSAQTGTSGGATDTQYF
>TRBV20-1|TRBJ2-7|TRBD2|-
TGCAGTGCCTCCCAGTTAGCGGGGGGCTCCTACGAGCAGTACTTC
CSASQLAGGSYEQYF
>TRBV7-2|TRBJ1-2|-|-
TGTGCCAGCAGCTTTGGGCTGGGGGATGGCTACACCTTC
CASSFGLGDGYTF
>TRBV5-1|TRBJ2-1|-|few
TGCGCCAGCAGCTTCGGTGCACCTCTCGATGAGCAGTTCTTC
CASSFGAPLDEQFF
>TRBV7-6|TRBJ2-2|-|few
TGTGCCAGCAGCTTAGAGGGGACCTCGAACACCGGGGAGCTGTTTTTT
CASSLEGTSNTGELFF
>TRBV20-1|TRBJ1-1|-|many
TGCAGTGCTCCTCGGCCGGGGATACCTGAAGCTTTCTTT
CSAPRPGIPEAFF
>TRBV30|TRBJ2-7|TRBD1|-
TGTGCCTGGAGTAAACGGGGACAGGAATTATCCTACGAGCAGTACTTC
CAWSKRGQELSYEQYF
>TRBV12-3/TRBV12-4|TRBJ2-7|-|many
TGTGCCAGCGCGGGTCCGTCCTACGAGCAGTACTTC
CASAGPSYEQYF
>TRBV5-1|TRBJ2-2|TRBD1|-
TGCGCCAGCAGCTTACGCGAGGGCGGGACAGGGCTCACCGGGGAGCTGTTTTTT
CASSLREGGTGLTGELFF
>TRBV29-1|TRBJ1-2|TRBD1|-
TGCAGCGTTGGGACAGGGGCTAACTATGGCTACACCTTC
CSVGTGANYGYTF
>TRBV2|TRBJ2-1|-|few
TGTGCCAGCAGTGAATCCCTAAGCTCCTACAATGAGCAGTTCTTC
CASSESLSSYNEQFF
>TRBV15|TRBJ1-1|-|many
TGTGCCACCAGCAGAGATCGAAGGAACACTGAAGCTTTCTTT
CATSRDRRNTEAFF